This passage covers 20 T cell receptor beta chains from one sample sequenced in a study of low-dose radiotherapy and immunotherapy resistance in tumors. cDNA synthesis used a TRAV/TRBV-specific primer set for both chains. Amplification, which lasted around 18 PCR cycles, used a constant-region primer and V-primer adapter to amplify TCRs. TCRdb passed the reads through MiXCR, listing each CDR3 protein once. The sample gives about 11,000 distinct CDR3 sequences, about 62% of which show up once; about an eighth is in the top ten. The source of these receptors is a human donor with advanced metastatic prostate, ovarian, gallbladder or colorectal cancer (not recorded which). This table probably holds off-target reads from a library built for another chain.

This chain joins TRBV28 and TRBJ2-3; D perhaps matches TRBD2 (6 bases). Germline V gene sequence: CDR1 MDHEN, CDR2 SYDVKM. V was clipped by 4 bases and J by 1 base, with 12 bases between them. The CDR3 runs 15 residues. As DNA, the CDR3 is TGTGCCAGCAGTTGGGGGGACGGCGGCACAGATACGCAGTATTTT. Its protein product is CASSWGDGGTDTQYF.

This rearrangement joins TRBV6-2 or TRBV6-3 to TRBJ1-2; 7 nucleotides match TRBD1. The CDR3 extends over 13 amino acids. V trimming: 6 bases; J trimming: 6 bases; junction bases outside the gene matches: 7. Per the germline V gene, CDR1 is MNHEY and CDR2 is SVGEGT. For the CDR3, the DNA is TGTGCCAGCAGATCGGACAGGAGGCATGGCTACACCTTC. Encoded protein: CASRSDRRHGYTF.

V and J are TRBV20-1 and TRBJ2-5, with a tentative D call TRBD2 (6 bases). The CDR3 runs 12 residues. Germline V lookup: CDR1 DFQATT, CDR2 SNEGSKA (reference sequence). V lost 2 bases and J lost 4, with 8 bases in between. CDR3: CSARMGGETQYF. CDR3 nucleotides: TGCAGTGCTAGAATGGGGGGAGAGACCCAGTACTTC.

In this sample, this clonotype turned up a few times. This chain links TRBV5-1 with TRBJ2-6; D is perhaps TRBD1 or TRBD2 (5 bases each). The CDR3 loop spans 16 amino acids. Trimming left V 2 bases short and J 4 bases short, with 13 bases between. CDR1 SGHRS and CDR2 YFSETQ come from the germline V gene. Here the CDR3 reads CASSFWGFAGANVLTF. CDR3 bases: TGCGCCAGCAGCTTTTGGGGGTTCGCCGGGGCCAACGTCCTGACTTTC.

This clonotype is medium-sized within its sample. CDR3 residues: CATESGGPPDTQYF. The CDR3 DNA reads as TGTGCCACCGAGAGCGGGGGGCCCCCCGATACGCAGTATTTT. The chain uses TRBV2 and TRBJ2-3; TRBD2 aligns across 9 bases. The J segment lost 6 bases and the V segment lost 10 bases, leaving 11 bases of the junction unmatched. The germline V gene has CDR1 SNHLY and CDR2 FYNNEI. This CDR3 is 14 amino acids long.

The genes are TRBV29-1 and TRBJ2-7, with TRBD1 matching 7 bases. CDR3 size: 12 residues. The V segment lost 7 bases and the J segment 0 bases; nucleotides outside the gene matches: 3. CDR1 is SQVTM, CDR2 ANQGSEA, per germline. The DNA for the CDR3 is TGCAGCGCTGGGACAGCCTCCTACGAGCAGTACTTC. This encodes CSAGTASYEQYF.

The chain couples TRBV20-1 to TRBJ1-2; no firm D call. V was cut by 3 bases and J by 3 bases, with 14 bases left in between. The CDR3 is made up of 14 amino acids. Germline CDR1 is DFQATT and CDR2 is SNEGSKA (reference sequence). The CDR3 DNA reads TGCAGTGCTAGTTCCGGCAGCTCCCACTATGGCTACACCTTC. It translates to CSASSGSSHYGYTF.

The chain couples TRBV2 to TRBJ2-1, with 10 positions matching TRBD2. With V trimmed by 4 bases and J by 4 bases, 10 bases remained unmatched. CDR1 is SNHLY, CDR2 FYNNEI, per germline. The CDR3 has 17 residues. The CDR3 nucleotides are TGTGCCAGCAGTGGACACAAGACTAGCGGGCAGTACAATGAGCAGTTCTTC. This gives the protein CASSGHKTSGQYNEQFF.

This clonotype was detected only a few times. The J gene is TRBJ2-1, the V gene TRBV2; 8 bases align to TRBD2. V was pared by 6 bases and J by 7 bases, with 11 bases of the junction left unmatched. Looked up from germline, CDR1 is SNHLY and CDR2 is FYNNEI. CDR3 length: 15 amino acids. The CDR3 protein is CASREQAGVWNEQFF. CDR3 DNA: TGTGCCAGCAGAGAACAAGCGGGAGTGTGGAATGAGCAGTTCTTC. Looking up the rest from reference TRBV2 and TRBJ2-1 gives the full variable domain: EPEVTQTPSHQVTQMGQEVILRCVPISNHLYFYWYRQILGQKVEFLVSFYNNEISEKSEIFDDQFSVERPDGSNFTLKIRSTKLEDSAMYFCASREQAGVWNEQFFGPGTRLTVL.

The rearrangement links TRBV9 to TRBJ1-5; D is possibly TRBD1 (5 bases). CDR3 length: 15 residues. V was clipped by 1 base and J by 6 bases, with 14 bases between them. CDR1 is SGDLS and CDR2 is YYNGEE in the germline V gene. CDR3 bases: TGTGCCAGCAGCGTATCTAGCCAGGGAGGTCAGCCCCAGCATTTT. It codes for CASSVSSQGGQPQHF.

CDR3 DNA: TGTGCCAGTAGTATGGATAGGGATAATTCACCCCTCCACTTT. It encodes CASSMDRDNSPLHF. This rearrangement joins TRBV19 to TRBJ1-6; unclear D gene. The ends were cut back, 3 bases at V and 5 bases at J, with 8 bases in the middle. This CDR3 is 14 amino acids long. The V gene's germline CDR1 is LNHDA and CDR2 SQIVND (reference sequence).

The CDR3, as DNA: TGTGCCAGCTCACCCGGGACTAGCGATCGGACCCAGTACTTC. This codes for CASSPGTSDRTQYF. The V gene is TRBV18, the J gene TRBJ2-5; 10 nucleotides align to TRBD2. The V gene's germline CDR1 is KGHSH and CDR2 LQKENI. The CDR3 loop spans 14 amino acids. Trimming cost V 3 bases and J 7 bases; bases outside gene matches: 5.

V gene TRBV5-1 combines with J gene TRBJ2-2; TRBD2 matches at 8 bases. The germline V gene encodes CDR1 SGHRS and CDR2 YFSETQ. The CDR3 consists of 14 residues. V dropped 4 bases and J dropped 8; count of bases not matched to a gene: 7. The CDR3 protein is CASSISGRAGELFF. In DNA, the CDR3 is TGCGCCAGCAGCATCAGCGGGAGAGCGGGGGAGCTGTTTTTT.

The CDR3 region is CASSGDSKSGQPQHF. DNA for the CDR3: TGTGCCAGCAGCGGGGACTCCAAGAGCGGTCAGCCCCAGCATTTT. The V gene is TRBV12-3 or TRBV12-4, the J gene TRBJ1-5, with D perhaps matching TRBD1 (5 bases). V shed 6 bases and J shed 6 bases, with 18 bases lying between them. This CDR3 has 15 amino acids.

This clonotype came up once. The rearrangement joins TRBV5-5 to TRBJ2-7; possibly TRBD2 for D (5 bases). Germline CDR1 SGHKS, CDR2 YYEKEE (reference sequence). The CDR3 loop spans 18 amino acids. Trimming left V 1 base short and J 4 bases short, with 24 bases between. Written as DNA, the CDR3 is TGTGCCAGCAGCTTGACGACTAAGCAGAGACTGAACGGTTACGAGCAGTACTTC. This encodes CASSLTTKQRLNGYEQYF.

The V gene is TRBV10-1, the J gene TRBJ1-3; weak D call: TRBD1 (5 bases). Germline V gene lookup returns CDR1 WNHNN and CDR2 SYGVQD (reference sequence). This CDR3 spans 14 amino acids. Deletions cut 6 bases from V and 0 bases from J, with 9 bases between. The CDR3 bases are TGCGCCAGCAGGGGACCGTTCTCTGGAAACACCATATATTTT. The encoded protein is CASRGPFSGNTIYF.

In its sample, this clonotype was seen a few times. V usage is TRBV24-1 and J usage is TRBJ2-3, with 11 bases that match TRBD2. Losses at the gene ends were 2 bases for V and 2 bases for J; bases not matched to a gene: 5. This CDR3 comprises 17 residues. Germline assignment: CDR1 KGHDR and CDR2 SFDVKD. DNA for the CDR3: TGTGCCACCAGTGATTCGACTAGCGGGATCGCCACAGATACGCAGTATTTT. It encodes CATSDSTSGIATDTQYF.

J is TRBJ1-2 and V is TRBV7-3, with 10 positions matching TRBD1. J gave up 8 bases and V 2 bases, and 2 bases lay outside the gene matches. The CDR3 extends over 13 amino acids. Germline CDR1 reads SGHTA; CDR2 reads FQGTGA. Here the CDR3 DNA reads TGTGCCAGCAGCTTATCGACAGGGGGCGGCTACACCTTC. It specifies CASSLSTGGGYTF.

The V gene is TRBV5-4, the J gene TRBJ1-2; no definite D call. Germline CDR1 is SGHNT and CDR2 is YYREEE (reference sequence). Trimming stripped 0 bases from V and 1 base from J, with 7 bases between. This CDR3 spans 14 amino acids. The CDR3 DNA follows: TGTGCCAGCAGCTTGGGGCAGATTAACTATGGCTACACCTTC. Translating it yields CASSLGQINYGYTF.

The chain joins TRBV15 to TRBJ1-5, with 8 nucleotides matching TRBD1. CDR1 is LNHNV, CDR2 YYDKDF, per germline (reference sequence). V lost 5 bases and J lost 1; bases outside the gene matches: 7. The CDR3 loop spans 16 amino acids. CDR3 amino acids: CATSDRTGKSNQPQHF. The DNA of the CDR3 is TGTGCCACCAGCGACCGGACAGGGAAAAGCAATCAGCCCCAGCATTTT.